Below are 14 T cell receptor beta chains sequenced from a single sample in a study of beta chain features in type 1 diabetes. Sequenced material consisted of expressed TCRB transcripts (all of the isolated RNA was reverse transcribed). TCRdb's copy holds only in-frame clones and misses some; the assay was immunoSEQ multiplex PCR. Here the sample spans 250,000 to 300,000 clones, around 7.3% being singletons. The sample was central memory CD4+ T cells from blood. All receptors come from a woman aged 18-30 years in good health.

This rearrangement joins TRBV10-3 to TRBJ1-3; 8 bases are shared with TRBD1. Germline lookup yields CDR1 ENHRY and CDR2 SYGVKD. V gave up 3 bases and J gave up 4 bases; unmatched junction bases: 5. This CDR3 is 15 amino acids long. CDR3 residues: CAISELQGGGNTIYF. The DNA of the CDR3 is TGTGCCATCAGTGAACTACAGGGGGGAGGAAACACCATATATTTT.

This clone was observed a few times. The rearrangement uses TRBV9 and TRBJ2-7; D uncertain. V lost 4 bases and J 0 bases, leaving 14 bases between the germline ends. The germline V gene has CDR1 SGDLS and CDR2 YYNGEE. The CDR3 sequence is 15 residues long. The DNA of the CDR3 is TGTGCCAGCAGCCCTAACAGAAGAAGCTCCTACGAGCAGTACTTC. It encodes CASSPNRRSSYEQYF.

This clone was observed a few times. V and J are TRBV5-6 and TRBJ2-5; no clear D gene. CDR3 size: 14 residues. V was pared by 0 bases and J by 5 bases, with 11 bases between. The germline V gene has CDR1 SGHDT and CDR2 YYEEEE. The CDR3 sequence is CASSLVTGYETQYF. Here the CDR3 DNA reads TGTGCCAGCAGCTTGGTGACTGGGTACGAGACCCAGTACTTC.

The table lists this clone with a few counts. The chain has TRBV19 and TRBJ1-2; tentatively, D is TRBD1 (5 bases). This CDR3 is built from 14 residues. V lost 3 bases and J lost 2, with 10 bases in between. Per germline, CDR1 LNHDA and CDR2 SQIVND (reference sequence). CDR3 nucleotide sequence: TGTGCCAGTAGTATGGGGCAGTACAACTATGGCTACACCTTC. It codes for CASSMGQYNYGYTF.

This clone was recorded at least ten times. V gene TRBV7-2 combines with J gene TRBJ2-5; D remains unclear. Germline-derived CDR1 and CDR2 are SGHTA and FQGNSA. This CDR3 spans 12 amino acids. Trimming removed 5 bases from V and 7 bases from J, with 11 bases in between. In DNA, the CDR3 is TGTGCCAGCAGCCCCAACCTGGCGACCCAGTACTTC. It encodes CASSPNLATQYF.

This clone was counted a few times. V gene TRBV9 combines with J gene TRBJ1-1; D call uncertain. This CDR3 is 13 amino acids long. The germline V gene encodes CDR1 SGDLS and CDR2 YYNGEE. V lost 0 bases and J lost 1, with 4 bases in between. As DNA, the CDR3 is TGTGCCAGCAGCGTAGGCAGGAACACTGAAGCTTTCTTT. It translates to CASSVGRNTEAFF.

The table lists this clone with a few counts. V is TRBV29-1 and J is TRBJ2-1; 12 bases are shared with TRBD2. Per the germline V gene, CDR1 is SQVTM and CDR2 is ANQGSEA. This CDR3 spans 17 amino acids. The V and J ends lost 4 bases and 1 base, in that order; junction bases with no gene match: 8. CDR3: CSVVRLAGALSYNEQFF. Here the CDR3 DNA reads TGCAGCGTTGTGCGACTAGCGGGGGCCCTTTCCTACAATGAGCAGTTCTTC.

This clone has a count of ten or more. The chain carries TRBV6-6 and TRBJ2-7; D perhaps matches TRBD1 (5 bases). The CDR3 length is 16 residues. Germline V gene sequence: CDR1 MNHNY, CDR2 SVGAGI (reference sequence). V lost 0 bases and J lost 2, with 14 bases in between. The CDR3 DNA is TGTGCCAGCAGTTACTCGCCCGGACAACGAACCTACGAGCAGTACGTC. Amino acids: CASSYSPGQRTYEQYV.

The sample holds many counts of this clone. The genes are TRBV2 and TRBJ1-2, with 7 bases identical to TRBD1. This CDR3 comprises 13 residues. The trim removed 6 bases at V and 2 bases at J, leaving 3 bases unmatched. Germline CDR1 SNHLY, CDR2 FYNNEI. CDR3 nucleotide sequence: TGTGCCAGCAGACGGGACAGCAACTATGGCTACACCTTC. This gives the protein CASRRDSNYGYTF.

This clone was found a few times. The V and J genes are TRBV5-1 and TRBJ2-1; 7 bases fit TRBD1. CDR1 SGHRS and CDR2 YFSETQ come from the germline V gene. V lost 4 bases to trimming and J lost 1 base; unmatched junction nucleotides: 5. This CDR3 has 15 amino acids. The CDR3: CASSAKTGSYNEQFF. The DNA of the CDR3 is TGCGCCAGCAGCGCTAAGACAGGGTCCTACAATGAGCAGTTCTTC.

This clone turned up a few times. The rearrangement links TRBV9 to TRBJ1-4, with D unresolved. The CDR3 extends over 17 amino acids. Between the trimmed V and J ends, which lost 0 bases and 3 bases, there was a span of 15 bases. Per germline, CDR1 SGDLS and CDR2 YYNGEE. The CDR3 DNA is TGTGCCAGCAGCGTAGGGTATTTTCGAGGCTCTAATGAAAAACTGTTTTTT. This codes for CASSVGYFRGSNEKLFF.

The chain carries TRBV18 and TRBJ2-1; D might be TRBD2 (6 bases). CDR1 and CDR2 from the germline V gene are KGHSH and LQKENI. V was trimmed by 2 bases and J by 5 bases, leaving 10 bases between them. This CDR3 comprises 14 residues. This CDR3 reads CASSPVLANNEQFF. The CDR3 coding sequence is TGTGCCAGCTCACCAGTTCTAGCGAACAATGAGCAGTTCTTC.

In this sample, this clone turned up many times. The chain's CDR3 is CASSSLHGGGTEAFF. CDR3 coding DNA: TGTGCCAGCAGTAGCCTTCACGGAGGGGGCACTGAAGCTTTCTTT. V and J are TRBV6-6 and TRBJ1-1; TRBD1 might be the D (6 bases). This CDR3 is 15 amino acids long. The germline V gene has CDR1 MNHNY and CDR2 SVGAGI (reference sequence). Trimming stripped 5 bases from V and 4 bases from J, with 17 bases between.

The chain has TRBV7-9 and TRBJ1-2; D possibly corresponds to TRBD1 (5 bases). V lost 4 bases and J lost 5, with 20 bases in between. This CDR3 spans 16 amino acids. The germline gives CDR1 SEHNR, CDR2 FQNEAQ (reference sequence). The CDR3 loop reads CASSSTGTEGRYGYTF. CDR3 sequence (DNA): TGTGCCAGCAGCTCCACCGGGACGGAGGGTCGGTATGGCTACACCTTC.